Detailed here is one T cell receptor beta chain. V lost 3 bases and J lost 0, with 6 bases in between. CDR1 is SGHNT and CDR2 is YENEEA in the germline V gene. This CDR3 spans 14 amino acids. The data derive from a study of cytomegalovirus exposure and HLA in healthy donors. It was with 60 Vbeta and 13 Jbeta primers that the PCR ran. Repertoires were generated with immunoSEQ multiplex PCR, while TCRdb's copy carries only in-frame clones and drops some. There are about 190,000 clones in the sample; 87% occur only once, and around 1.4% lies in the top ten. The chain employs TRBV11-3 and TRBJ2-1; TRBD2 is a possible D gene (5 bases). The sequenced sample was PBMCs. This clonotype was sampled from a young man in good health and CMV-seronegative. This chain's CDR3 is CASSFGSSYNEQFF. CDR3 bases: TGTGCCAGCAGCTTTGGGAGCTCCTACAATGAGCAGTTCTTC.